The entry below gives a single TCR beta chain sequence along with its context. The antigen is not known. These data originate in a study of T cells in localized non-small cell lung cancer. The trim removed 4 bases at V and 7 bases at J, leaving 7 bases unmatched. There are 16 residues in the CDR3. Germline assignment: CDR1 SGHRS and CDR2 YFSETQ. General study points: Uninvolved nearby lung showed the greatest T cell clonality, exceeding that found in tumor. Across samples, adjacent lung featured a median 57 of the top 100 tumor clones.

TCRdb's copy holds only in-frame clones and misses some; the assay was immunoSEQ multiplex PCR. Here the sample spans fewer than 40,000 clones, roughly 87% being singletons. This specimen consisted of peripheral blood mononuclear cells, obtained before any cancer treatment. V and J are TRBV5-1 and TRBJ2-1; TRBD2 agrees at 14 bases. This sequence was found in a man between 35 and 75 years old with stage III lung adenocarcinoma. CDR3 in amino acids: CASSPGTSGGLNEQFF. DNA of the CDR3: TGCGCCAGCAGCCCCGGGACTAGCGGGGGTTTGAATGAGCAGTTCTTC.